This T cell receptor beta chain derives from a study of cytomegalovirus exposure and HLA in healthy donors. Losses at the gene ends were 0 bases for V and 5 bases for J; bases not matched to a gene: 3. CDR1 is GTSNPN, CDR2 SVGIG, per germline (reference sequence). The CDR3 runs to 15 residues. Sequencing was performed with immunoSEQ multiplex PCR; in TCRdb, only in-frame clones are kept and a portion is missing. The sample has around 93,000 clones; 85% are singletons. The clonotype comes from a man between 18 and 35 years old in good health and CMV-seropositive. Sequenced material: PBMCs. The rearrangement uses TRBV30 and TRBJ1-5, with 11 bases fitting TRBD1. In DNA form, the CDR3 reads TGTGCCTGGAGTGTAGCGGGACAGGGGGATCAGCCCCAGCATTTT. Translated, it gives CAWSVAGQGDQPQHF. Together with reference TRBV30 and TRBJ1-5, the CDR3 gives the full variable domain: SQTIHQWPATLVQPVGSPLSLECTVEGTSNPNLYWYRQAAGRGLQLLFYSVGIGQISSEVPQNLSASRPQDRQFILSSKKLLLSDSGFYLCAWSVAGQGDQPQHFGDGTRLSIL.